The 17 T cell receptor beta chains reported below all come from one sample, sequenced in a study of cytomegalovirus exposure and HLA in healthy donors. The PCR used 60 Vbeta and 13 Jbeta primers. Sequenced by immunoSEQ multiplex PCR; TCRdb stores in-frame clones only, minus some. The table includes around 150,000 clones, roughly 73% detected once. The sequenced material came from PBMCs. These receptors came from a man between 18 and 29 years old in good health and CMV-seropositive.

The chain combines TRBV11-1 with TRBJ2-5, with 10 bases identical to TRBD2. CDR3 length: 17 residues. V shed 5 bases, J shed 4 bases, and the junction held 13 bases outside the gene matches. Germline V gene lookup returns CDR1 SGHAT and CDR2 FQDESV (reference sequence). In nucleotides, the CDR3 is TGTGCCAGCAGCCCGGGGGGGCTAGCGGGAGTTGGAGAGACCCAGTACTTC. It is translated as CASSPGGLAGVGETQYF.

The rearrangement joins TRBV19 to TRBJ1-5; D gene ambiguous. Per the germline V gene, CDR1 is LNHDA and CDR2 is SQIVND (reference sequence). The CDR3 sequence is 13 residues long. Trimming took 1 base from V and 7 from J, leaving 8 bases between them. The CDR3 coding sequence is TGTGCCAGTAGTATAGCAAACTTGCAGCCCCAGCATTTT. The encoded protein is CASSIANLQPQHF. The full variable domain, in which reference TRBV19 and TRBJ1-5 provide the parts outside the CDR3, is DGGITQSPKYLFRKEGQNVTLSCEQNLNHDAMYWYRQDPGQGLRLIYYSQIVNDFQKGDIAEGYSVSREKKESFPLTVTSAQKNPTAFYLCASSIANLQPQHFGDGTRLSIL.

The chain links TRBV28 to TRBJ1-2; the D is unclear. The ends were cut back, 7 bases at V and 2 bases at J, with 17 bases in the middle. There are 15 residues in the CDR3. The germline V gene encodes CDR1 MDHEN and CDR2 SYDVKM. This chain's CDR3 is CASNLREDGNYGYTF. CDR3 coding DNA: TGTGCCAGCAACCTCCGGGAGGACGGGAACTATGGCTACACCTTC.

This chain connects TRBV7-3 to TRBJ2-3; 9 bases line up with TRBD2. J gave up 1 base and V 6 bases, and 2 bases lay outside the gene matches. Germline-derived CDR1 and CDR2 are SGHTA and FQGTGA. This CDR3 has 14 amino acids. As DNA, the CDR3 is TGTGCCAGCAGACCTAGCGGGGGCACAGATACGCAGTATTTT. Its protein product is CASRPSGGTDTQYF.

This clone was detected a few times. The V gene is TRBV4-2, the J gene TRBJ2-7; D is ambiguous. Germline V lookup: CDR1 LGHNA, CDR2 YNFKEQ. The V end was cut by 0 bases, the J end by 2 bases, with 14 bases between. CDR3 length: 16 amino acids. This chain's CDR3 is CASSQDLSGDPYEQYF. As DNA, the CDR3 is TGTGCCAGCAGCCAAGACCTGTCCGGAGATCCCTACGAGCAGTACTTC.

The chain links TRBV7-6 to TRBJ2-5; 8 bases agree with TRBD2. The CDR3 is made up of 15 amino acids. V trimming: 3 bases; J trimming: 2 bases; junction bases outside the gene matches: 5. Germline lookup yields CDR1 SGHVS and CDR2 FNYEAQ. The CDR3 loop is CASSFLAGQQETQYF. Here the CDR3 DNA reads TGTGCCAGCAGCTTTCTAGCGGGCCAACAAGAGACCCAGTACTTC. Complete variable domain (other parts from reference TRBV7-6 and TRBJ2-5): GAGVSQSPRYKVTKRGQDVALRCDPISGHVSLYWYRQALGQGPEFLTYFNYEAQQDKSGLPNDRFSAERPEGSISTLTIQRTEQRDSAMYRCASSFLAGQQETQYFGPGTRLLVL.

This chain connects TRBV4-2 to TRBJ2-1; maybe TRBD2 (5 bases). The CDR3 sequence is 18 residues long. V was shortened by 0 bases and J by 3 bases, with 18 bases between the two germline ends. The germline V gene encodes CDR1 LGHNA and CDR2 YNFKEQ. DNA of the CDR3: TGTGCCAGCAGCCAAGATATTTCGATGTGGCGGGTCTACAATGAGCAGTTCTTC. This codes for CASSQDISMWRVYNEQFF.

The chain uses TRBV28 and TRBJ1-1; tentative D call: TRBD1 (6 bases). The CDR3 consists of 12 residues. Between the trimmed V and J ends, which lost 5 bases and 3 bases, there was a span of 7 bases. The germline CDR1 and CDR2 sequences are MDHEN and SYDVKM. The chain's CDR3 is CASSTGHTEAFF. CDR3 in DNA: TGTGCCAGCAGTACAGGGCACACTGAAGCTTTCTTT.

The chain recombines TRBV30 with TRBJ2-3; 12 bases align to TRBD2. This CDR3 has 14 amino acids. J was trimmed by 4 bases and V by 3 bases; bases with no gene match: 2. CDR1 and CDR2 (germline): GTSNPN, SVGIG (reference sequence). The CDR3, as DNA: TGTGCCTGGAGACTAGCGGGAGGCCCAGATACGCAGTATTTT. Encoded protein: CAWRLAGGPDTQYF.

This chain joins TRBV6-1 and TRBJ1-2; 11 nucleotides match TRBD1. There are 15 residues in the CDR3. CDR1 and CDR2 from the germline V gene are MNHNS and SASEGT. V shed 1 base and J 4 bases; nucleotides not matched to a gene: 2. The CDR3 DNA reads TGTGCCAGCAGTGAAGGGGACAGGGGGTTCTATGGCTACACCTTC. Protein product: CASSEGDRGFYGYTF.

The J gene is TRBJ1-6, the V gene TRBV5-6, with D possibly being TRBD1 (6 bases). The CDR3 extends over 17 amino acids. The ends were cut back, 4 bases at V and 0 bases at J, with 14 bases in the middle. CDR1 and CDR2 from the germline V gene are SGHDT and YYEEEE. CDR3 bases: TGTGCCAGCAGCCACTTCACAGGGAGCTCCTATAATTCACCCCTCCACTTT. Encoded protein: CASSHFTGSSYNSPLHF.

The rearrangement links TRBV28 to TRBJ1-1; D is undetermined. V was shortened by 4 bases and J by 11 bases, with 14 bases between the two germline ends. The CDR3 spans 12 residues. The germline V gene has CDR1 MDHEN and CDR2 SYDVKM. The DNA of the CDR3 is TGTGCCAGCAGTTACGAACCCGGGTCGGCTTTCTTT. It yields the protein CASSYEPGSAFF.

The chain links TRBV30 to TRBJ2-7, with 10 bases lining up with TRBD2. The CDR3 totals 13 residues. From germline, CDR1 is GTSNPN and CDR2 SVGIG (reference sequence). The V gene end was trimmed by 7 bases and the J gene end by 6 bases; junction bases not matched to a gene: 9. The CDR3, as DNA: TGTGCCTCCGAAACTAGCGGGACTTGCGAGCAGTACTTC. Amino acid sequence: CASETSGTCEQYF.

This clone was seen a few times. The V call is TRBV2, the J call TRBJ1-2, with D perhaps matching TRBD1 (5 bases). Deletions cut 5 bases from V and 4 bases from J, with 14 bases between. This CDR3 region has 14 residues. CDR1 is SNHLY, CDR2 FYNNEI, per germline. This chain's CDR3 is CASSPPGGVYGYTF. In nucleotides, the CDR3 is TGTGCCAGCAGTCCCCCTGGGGGGGTCTATGGCTACACCTTC.

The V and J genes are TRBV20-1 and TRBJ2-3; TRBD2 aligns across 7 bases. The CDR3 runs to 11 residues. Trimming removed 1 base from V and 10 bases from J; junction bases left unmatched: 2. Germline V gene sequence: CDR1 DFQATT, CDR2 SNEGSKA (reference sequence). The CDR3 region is CSARGLAAQYF. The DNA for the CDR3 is TGCAGTGCTAGAGGACTAGCCGCGCAGTATTTT.

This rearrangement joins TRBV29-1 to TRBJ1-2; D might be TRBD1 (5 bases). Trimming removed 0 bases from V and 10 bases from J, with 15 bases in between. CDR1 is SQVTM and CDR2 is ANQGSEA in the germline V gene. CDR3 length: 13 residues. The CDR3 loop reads CSVEDRQGFVYTF. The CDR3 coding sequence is TGCAGCGTTGAAGATCGGCAGGGTTTTGTCTACACCTTC.

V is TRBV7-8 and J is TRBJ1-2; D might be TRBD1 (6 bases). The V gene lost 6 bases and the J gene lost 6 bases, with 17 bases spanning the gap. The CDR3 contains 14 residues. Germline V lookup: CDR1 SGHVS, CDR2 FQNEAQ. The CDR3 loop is CASSKTQGWDGYTF. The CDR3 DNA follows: TGTGCCAGCAGTAAAACTCAGGGGTGGGATGGCTACACCTTC.